This TCR beta chain came from a study of cytomegalovirus exposure and HLA in healthy donors. Study-level points and caveats: The authors reported that TCR beta sequences could predict HLA-A and HLA-B alleles. These predictions were accurate for most subjects in the first cohort. Analyses of presence and absence presupposed an approximately uniform sequencing depth across donors. In a later analysis, 16,951 TCR beta sequences were associated with HLA alleles at 0.05 false discovery rate.

The PCR had 60 Vbeta and 13 Jbeta primers. Sequenced by immunoSEQ multiplex PCR; TCRdb stores in-frame clones only, minus some. Altogether 180,000 or so clones are present, 75% to 90% being singletons, with the ten largest covering approximately 1.3%. Regarding this clone: Antigen unknown.

Germline CDR1 reads SEHNR; CDR2 reads FQNEAQ (reference sequence). Germline trimming cut 2 bases from V and 3 bases from J; bases unmatched to any gene: 8. The CDR3 is 17 residues long. The sequence was collected from a girl between 5 and 17 years old in good health and CMV-seropositive. The rearrangement joins TRBV7-9 to TRBJ2-3, with 10 bases identical to TRBD2. The specimen sequenced was PBMCs. CDR3 amino acids: CASSLKSLAGVTDTQYF. The CDR3 DNA reads TGTGCCAGCAGCTTAAAGTCCCTAGCGGGAGTTACAGATACGCAGTATTTT.